This T cell receptor (beta chain) was captured in a study of blood T cell repertoires in COVID-19. The wider study: The samples span acute and convalescent COVID-19 from the United States, Italy and Spain.

The germline V gene has CDR1 LNHDA and CDR2 SQIVND (reference sequence). The CDR3 sequence is 10 residues long. Trimming removed 4 bases at V and 10 bases at J, with 4 bases between. Per the original data handling: By means of reference gene primer amplification, nucleated cell counts were estimated. The repertoire was sequenced with immunoSEQ multiplex PCR; TCRdb's copy has only in-frame clones and lacks some. V and J calls plus clone size are reproduced from that table; the DNA served to infer D and trimming. The sample lists over 150,000 clones, approximately 86% seen once, with around 6.9% in the top ten.

The sequence derives from a man older than 75 with COVID-19, enrolled during active disease. Sequenced input: peripheral blood. This rearrangement joins TRBV19 to TRBJ1-4, with unresolved D. The CDR3 DNA sequence: TGTGCCAGTAGTAGAGGAAAACTGTTTTTT. It specifies CASSRGKLFF.